This is a list of T cell receptor beta chains from one sample in a study of T cell responses to AZD1222 COVID-19 vaccine. Here immunoSEQ multiplex PCR was the method, and the copy in TCRdb shows in-frame clones only, minus some. The sample carries some 150,000 clones, 65% to 90% recorded once. Sequenced here: peripheral blood, sampled 28 days after the second dose of the MenACWY control vaccine. The receptors originated from an adult who received the MenACWY meningococcal vaccine as a control. Both conserved end residues are part of each CDR3. Each record gives: D gene, J gene, clone size, V gene, CDR3 DNA, CDR3 protein. A D gene is named only where the DNA matches it firmly. Size is omitted from some rows. Given values are once, few, many or a class for expanded clones.

NA TRBJ2-4 NA TRBV11-3 TGTGCCAGCAGCTTAGATCTAGCCGAGGAAGCCAAAAACATTCAGTACTTC CASSLDLAEEAKNIQYF
TRBD1 TRBJ1-1 NA TRBV18 TGTGCCAGCTCACCAGGGACAGGGGAGGCGACTGAAGCTTTCTTT CASSPGTGEATEAFF
NA TRBJ1-6 NA TRBV30 TGTGCCTGGAGCACGGGGAGCGATTCACCCCTCCACTTT CAWSTGSDSPLHF
NA TRBJ1-1 NA TRBV21-1 TGTGCCAGTAACTCCTCGGACACTGAAGCTTTCTTT CASNSSDTEAFF
NA TRBJ1-1 NA TRBV3-1/TRBV3-2 TGTGCCAGCACCACAGGGAACACTGAAGCTTTCTTT CASTTGNTEAFF
NA TRBJ2-5 NA TRBV29-1 TGCAGCGTTGCCCGAGAGACCCAGTACTTC CSVARETQYF
NA TRBJ1-1 NA TRBV29-1 TGCAGGGCCTCGGGCATGAACACTGAAGCTTTCTTT CRASGMNTEAFF
NA TRBJ1-1 NA TRBV6-2/TRBV6-3 TGTGCCAGCAGTTACTGGGAGGGGAACACTGAAGCTTTCTTT CASSYWEGNTEAFF
NA TRBJ1-1 NA TRBV7-8 TGTGCCAGCAGCCCTGTCCGGGCCGTTGAAGCTTTCTTT CASSPVRAVEAFF
TRBD2 TRBJ2-5 NA TRBV5-4 TGTGCCAGCAGCTTCTTAGCGGGGGGAGAAGAGACCCAGTACTTC CASSFLAGGEETQYF
NA TRBJ2-1 NA TRBV7-2 TGTGCCAGCAGCAGGGTGGGGGTCGCGAGCAATGAGCAGTTCTTC CASSRVGVASNEQFF
TRBD2 TRBJ2-2 NA TRBV30 TGTGCCCGACAAACGGCTAGCGGTCACACCGGGGAGCTGTTTTTT CARQTASGHTGELFF
TRBD1 TRBJ2-4 NA TRBV5-1 TGCGCCAGCCGGGACAGAGTAGCCAAAAACATTCAGTACTTC CASRDRVAKNIQYF
NA TRBJ1-6 NA TRBV6-5 TGTGCCAGCAGCGATACCCCCGTTCAGGGAGTCCACTTT CASSDTPVQGVHF
NA TRBJ1-2 NA TRBV7-9 TGTGCCAGCAGCCCTAGGAACACACATGGCTACACCTTC CASSPRNTHGYTF
NA TRBJ1-2 NA TRBV5-1 TGCGCCAGCAGCTTGGCCGGTAGTAGGGGAGCCTATGGCTACACCTTC CASSLAGSRGAYGYTF
NA TRBJ1-2 NA TRBV5-4 TGTGCCAGCAGCTTGGGTCTCCGGAAGGGAGGCTACACCTTC CASSLGLRKGGYTF
TRBD1 TRBJ1-2 NA TRBV6-6 TGTGCCAGCAGTTATGGACAGGGGTTCGAGGGCTACACCTTC CASSYGQGFEGYTF
NA TRBJ2-1 NA TRBV19 TGTGCCAGTAGTATCTTGGGCGGGGTGGTATACAATGAGCAGTTCTTC CASSILGGVVYNEQFF
NA TRBJ1-6 NA TRBV3-1/TRBV3-2 TGTGCCAGCAGGCACGGGGGTTCTGGGTCACCCCTCCACTTT CASRHGGSGSPLHF
NA TRBJ2-7 NA TRBV19 TGTGCCAGTAGTATAGTGGCAGAAGACTACGAGCAGTACTTC CASSIVAEDYEQYF
NA TRBJ2-2 NA TRBV11-2 TGTGCCAGCAGCTTGGGTAGGGCTTTGGGATCATGGGCCGGGGAGCTGTTTTTT CASSLGRALGSWAGELFF
NA TRBJ2-2 NA TRBV9 TGTGCCAGCAGCGTAGCTGAGGGGCCTTCGGGGACCGGGGAGCTGTTTTTT CASSVAEGPSGTGELFF
NA TRBJ2-5 NA TRBV11-3 TGTGCCAGCAGCCCATTCCTCCAAGAGACCCAGTACTTC CASSPFLQETQYF
TRBD2 TRBJ2-2 once TRBV9 TGTGCCAGCAGCGCAAGGGTAGCGGGGGTAACGTCCGGGGAGCTGTTTTTT CASSARVAGVTSGELFF
TRBD2 TRBJ2-1 NA TRBV2 TGTGCCAACGCGGGACTATCCTACAATGAGCAGTTCTTC CANAGLSYNEQFF
NA TRBJ1-5 NA TRBV19 TGTGCCAGTAGTTCCCGGACCGGGACTAGCAATCAGCCCCAGCATTTT CASSSRTGTSNQPQHF
NA TRBJ1-4 few TRBV5-6 TGTGCCAGCAGCTTGGGGCGGCTAGAAAAACTGTTTTTT CASSLGRLEKLFF
NA TRBJ1-3 NA TRBV19 TGTGCCAGTAGTCACCGACAGTCCGTCGGAAACACCATATATTTT CASSHRQSVGNTIYF
TRBD2 TRBJ2-1 many TRBV6-5 TGTGCCAGCAGTCCCGAGCGGGGGGTATACAATGAGCAGTTCTTC CASSPERGVYNEQFF
NA TRBJ2-7 NA TRBV29-1 TGCAGCGTCCGGACCCTAGCGAAGCAGTACTTC CSVRTLAKQYF
NA TRBJ1-5 NA TRBV27 TGTGCCAGCAGCGGTTCCTCAGGGGAGGCCCCTCAGCCCCAGCATTTT CASSGSSGEAPQPQHF
NA TRBJ1-5 NA TRBV3-1/TRBV3-2 TGTGCCAGCAGCCAAGACCGGGCCAAGGGAGGCAATCAGCCCCAGCATTTT CASSQDRAKGGNQPQHF
NA TRBJ1-2 NA TRBV29-1 TGCAGCGTATGGGGGGGGCAGGCTGGCTACACCTTC CSVWGGQAGYTF
NA TRBJ2-3 NA TRBV15 TGTGCCACCAGCAGAGTCCCAAATAGCTACGCAACAGATACGCAGTATTTT CATSRVPNSYATDTQYF
TRBD2 TRBJ2-2 NA TRBV3-1/TRBV3-2 TGTGCCAGCAGCCAGAATCCGGGACTAGCGGGAGGGCCGAGGACCGGGGAGCTGTTTTTT CASSQNPGLAGGPRTGELFF
NA TRBJ1-2 NA TRBV6-4 TGTGCCAGCAGGGCGGGGCAGCACTATGGCTACACCTTC CASRAGQHYGYTF
TRBD1 TRBJ1-2 once TRBV7-9 TGTGCCAGCAGCTTAGGACAGGGGGCGAACTATGGCTACACCTTC CASSLGQGANYGYTF
TRBD1 TRBJ2-2 NA TRBV24-1 TGTGCCACCAGCCATACACTTGGACAGGTGGACACCGGGGAGCTGTTTTTT CATSHTLGQVDTGELFF
NA TRBJ2-6 NA TRBV20-1 TGCAGTGCTAGTGGTCAGTCCAACGTCCTGACTTTC CSASGQSNVLTF
NA TRBJ1-3 NA TRBV5-1 TGCGCCAGCAGCTTGGCGGGTTCAGGTGGCGGAAACACCATATATTTT CASSLAGSGGGNTIYF
TRBD2 TRBJ2-5 once TRBV7-2 TGTGCCAGCAGTCCGAGGGGACTAGCGGAACAAGAGACCCAGTACTTC CASSPRGLAEQETQYF